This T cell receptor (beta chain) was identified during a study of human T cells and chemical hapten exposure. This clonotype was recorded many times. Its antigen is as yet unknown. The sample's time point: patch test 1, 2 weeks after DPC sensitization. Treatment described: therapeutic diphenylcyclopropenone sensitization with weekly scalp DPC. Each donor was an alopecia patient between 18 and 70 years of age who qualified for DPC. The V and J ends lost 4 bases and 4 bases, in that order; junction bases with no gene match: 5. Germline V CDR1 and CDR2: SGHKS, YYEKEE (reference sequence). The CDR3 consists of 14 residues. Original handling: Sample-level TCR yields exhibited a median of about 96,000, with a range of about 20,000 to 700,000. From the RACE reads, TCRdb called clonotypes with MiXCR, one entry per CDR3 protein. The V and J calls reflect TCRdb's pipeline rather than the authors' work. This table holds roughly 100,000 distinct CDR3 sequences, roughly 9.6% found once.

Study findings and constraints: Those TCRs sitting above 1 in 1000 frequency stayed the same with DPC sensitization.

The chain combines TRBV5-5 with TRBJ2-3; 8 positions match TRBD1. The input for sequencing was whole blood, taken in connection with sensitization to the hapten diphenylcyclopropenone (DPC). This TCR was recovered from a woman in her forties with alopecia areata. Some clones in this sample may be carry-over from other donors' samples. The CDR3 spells CASSLQGAADTQYF. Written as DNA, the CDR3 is TGTGCCAGCAGCCTCCAGGGGGCGGCAGATACGCAGTATTTT.